The present entry profiles one T cell receptor (beta chain) with its context. No antigen is known for it. The data were obtained in a study of cytomegalovirus exposure and HLA in healthy donors. In the PCR, 60 Vbeta and 13 Jbeta primers were used. Clones were read by immunoSEQ multiplex PCR, and TCRdb kept only the in-frame ones, dropping some. The table shows about 180,000 clones, with 80% occurring only once. Study-wide results and limits: For TCR beta chains, V- and J-gene trimming was later linked to a missense DCLRE1C variant. Some TCR beta chains (over 150 of them) were listed as cytomegalovirus-associated.

The CDR3 is made up of 16 amino acids. Germline V gene lookup returns CDR1 SGHVS and CDR2 FQNEAQ. Unmatched junction bases numbered 4, after V lost 9 bases and J lost 0 bases. The sequenced sample was PBMCs. The clonotype comes from a girl between 5 and 17 years old in good health and CMV-seropositive. The J gene is TRBJ2-5, the V gene TRBV7-8; 16 nucleotides align to TRBD2. CDR3: CASRGLAGGDQETQYF. The CDR3 coding sequence is TGTGCCAGTCGGGGACTAGCGGGAGGGGACCAAGAGACCCAGTACTTC.